This T cell receptor beta chain was sequenced during a study of a mutant IDH1 vaccine in newly diagnosed glioma. Study-level background: The treated group averaged 40.4 years old and was around 60% male, roughly 38% female. Broader study findings: Apparently unrelated to pseudoprogression were changes in the top peripheral T cell clonotypes.

A word on this clone: What it binds is not known.

Time point of the sample: week 35, safety follow-up. One vaccine dose held 300 ug of mutant IDH1 20-mer peptide and came with topical imiquimod. Patients received eight vaccinations in weeks 1, 3, 5, 7, 11, 15, 19, 23. Profiled with immunoSEQ multiplex PCR; TCRdb holds only in-frame clones, not every one. This table holds over 35,000 clones, 65% to 90% found once. Trimming removed 4 bases at V and 7 bases at J, with 17 bases between. CDR3 length: 14 residues. Germline assignment: CDR1 SGDLS and CDR2 YYNGEE. The chain employs TRBV9 and TRBJ1-2; no clear D. The sequencing here drew on PBMCs, taken from a glioma patient whose treatment included an IDH1 peptide vaccine. The TCR was taken from a woman aged 50 to 60 with glioma. The CDR3, as DNA: TGTGCCAGCAGCTCCTGGTCGGTTTTAGGTGGCTACACCTTC. Translated: CASSSWSVLGGYTF.